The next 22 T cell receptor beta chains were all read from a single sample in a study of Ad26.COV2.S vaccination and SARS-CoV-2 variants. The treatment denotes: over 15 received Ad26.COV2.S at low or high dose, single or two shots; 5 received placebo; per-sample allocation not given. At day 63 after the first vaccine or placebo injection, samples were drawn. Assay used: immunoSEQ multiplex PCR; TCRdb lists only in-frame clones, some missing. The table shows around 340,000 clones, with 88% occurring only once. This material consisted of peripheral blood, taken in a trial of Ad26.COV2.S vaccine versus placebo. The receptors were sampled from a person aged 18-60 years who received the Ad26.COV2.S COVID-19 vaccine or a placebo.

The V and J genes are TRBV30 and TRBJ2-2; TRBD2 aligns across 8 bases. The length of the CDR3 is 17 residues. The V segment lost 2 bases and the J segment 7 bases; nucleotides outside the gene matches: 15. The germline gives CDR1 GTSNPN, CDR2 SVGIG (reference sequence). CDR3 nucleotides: TGTGCCTGGAGTTCCCCAGCCCTGGGACTAGTTGTCGGGGAGCTGTTTTTT. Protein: CAWSSPALGLVVGELFF.

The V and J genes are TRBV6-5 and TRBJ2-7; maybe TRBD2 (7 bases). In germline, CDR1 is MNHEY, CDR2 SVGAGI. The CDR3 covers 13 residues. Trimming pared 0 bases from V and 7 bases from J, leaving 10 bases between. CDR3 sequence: CASSYSEGGEQYF. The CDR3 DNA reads TGTGCCAGCAGTTACTCGGAGGGGGGGGAGCAGTACTTC.

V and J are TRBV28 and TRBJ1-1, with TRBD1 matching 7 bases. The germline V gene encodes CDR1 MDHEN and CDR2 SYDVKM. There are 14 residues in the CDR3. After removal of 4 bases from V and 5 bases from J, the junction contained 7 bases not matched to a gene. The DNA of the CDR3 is TGTGCCAGCAGTTGGGGGGGCAGGGGGACTGAAGCTTTCTTT. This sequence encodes CASSWGGRGTEAFF.

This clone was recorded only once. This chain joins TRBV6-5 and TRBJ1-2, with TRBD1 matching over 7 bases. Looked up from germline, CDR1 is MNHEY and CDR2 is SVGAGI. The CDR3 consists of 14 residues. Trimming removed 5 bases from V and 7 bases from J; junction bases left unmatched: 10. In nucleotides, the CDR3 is TGTGCCAGCAGTACCGGACAGGTGCCCGTTGGCTACACCTTC. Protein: CASSTGQVPVGYTF.

DNA for the CDR3: TGTGCCAGCAGCTTAGGGACAGGCTATGGCTACACCTTC. Translated: CASSLGTGYGYTF. V gene TRBV7-3 combines with J gene TRBJ1-2; the match to TRBD1 covers 8 bases. CDR1 and CDR2 (germline): SGHTA, FQGTGA. The CDR3 is 13 amino acids. Trimming removed 2 bases from V and 4 bases from J; junction bases left unmatched: 0.

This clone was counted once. This chain's CDR3 is CASSTPGYEQYF. CDR3 nucleotides: TGTGCCAGCAGCACCCCGGGTTACGAGCAGTACTTC. The chain has TRBV5-4 and TRBJ2-7; D unclear. Between the trimmed V and J ends, which lost 4 bases and 4 bases, there was a span of 9 bases. The CDR3 covers 12 residues. Looked up from germline, CDR1 is SGHNT and CDR2 is YYREEE (reference sequence).

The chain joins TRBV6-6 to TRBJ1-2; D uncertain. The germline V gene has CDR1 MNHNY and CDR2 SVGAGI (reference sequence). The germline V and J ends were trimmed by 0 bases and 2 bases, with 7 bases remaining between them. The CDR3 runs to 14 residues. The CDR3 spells CASSYSDMNYGYTF. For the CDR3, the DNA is TGTGCCAGCAGTTACTCGGATATGAACTATGGCTACACCTTC.

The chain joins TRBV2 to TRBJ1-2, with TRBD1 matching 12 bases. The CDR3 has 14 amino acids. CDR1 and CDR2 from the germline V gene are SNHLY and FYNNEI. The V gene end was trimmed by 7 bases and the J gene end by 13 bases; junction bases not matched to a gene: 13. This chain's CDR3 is CASKLTGTGGRGTF. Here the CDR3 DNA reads TGTGCCAGCAAGCTTACCGGGACAGGGGGCAGGGGCACCTTC.

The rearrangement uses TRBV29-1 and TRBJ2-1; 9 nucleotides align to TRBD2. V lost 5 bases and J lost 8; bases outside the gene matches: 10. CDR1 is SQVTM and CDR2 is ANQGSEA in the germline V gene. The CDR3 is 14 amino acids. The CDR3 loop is CSVQRTAGGDEQFF. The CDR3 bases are TGCAGCGTTCAGCGGACCGCGGGAGGGGATGAGCAGTTCTTC.

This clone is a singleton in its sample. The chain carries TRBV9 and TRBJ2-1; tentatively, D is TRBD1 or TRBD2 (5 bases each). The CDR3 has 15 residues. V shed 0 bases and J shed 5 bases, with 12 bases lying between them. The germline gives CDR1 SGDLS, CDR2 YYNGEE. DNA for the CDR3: TGTGCCAGCAGCGTAGAGCCGTGGGGGAACAATGAGCAGTTCTTC. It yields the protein CASSVEPWGNNEQFF.

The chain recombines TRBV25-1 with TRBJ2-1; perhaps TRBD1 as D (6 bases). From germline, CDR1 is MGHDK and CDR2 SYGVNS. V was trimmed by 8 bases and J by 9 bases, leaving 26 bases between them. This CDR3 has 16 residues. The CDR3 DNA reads TGTGCCAGCGAGAGACCGGACTTCTGGGGGCAATTTGAGCAGTTCTTC. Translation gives CASERPDFWGQFEQFF. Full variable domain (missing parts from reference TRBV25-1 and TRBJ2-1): EADIYQTPRYLVIGTGKKITLECSQTMGHDKMYWYQQDPGMELHLIHYSYGVNSTEKGDLSSESTVSRIRTEHFPLTLESARPSHTSQYLCASERPDFWGQFEQFFGPGTRLTVL.

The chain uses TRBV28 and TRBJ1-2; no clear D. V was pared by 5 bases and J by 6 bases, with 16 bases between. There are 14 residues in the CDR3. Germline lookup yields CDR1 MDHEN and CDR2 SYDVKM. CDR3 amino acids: CASSPGGRANGYTF. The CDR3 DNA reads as TGTGCCAGCAGTCCAGGTGGGAGGGCGAATGGCTACACCTTC.

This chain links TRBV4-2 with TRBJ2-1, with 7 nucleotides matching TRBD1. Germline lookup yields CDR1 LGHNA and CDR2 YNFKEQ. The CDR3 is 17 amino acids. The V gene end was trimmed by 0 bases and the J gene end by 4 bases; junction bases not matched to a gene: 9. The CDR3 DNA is TGTGCCAGCAGCCAAGAAACAGTTGGGACAGCATACAATGAGCAGTTCTTC. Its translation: CASSQETVGTAYNEQFF.

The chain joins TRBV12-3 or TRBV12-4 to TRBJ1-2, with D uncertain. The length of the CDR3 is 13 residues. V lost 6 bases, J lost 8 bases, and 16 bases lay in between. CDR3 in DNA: TGTGCCAGCAGCAAACTTTTGAGCGCCGGCTACACCTTC. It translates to CASSKLLSAGYTF.

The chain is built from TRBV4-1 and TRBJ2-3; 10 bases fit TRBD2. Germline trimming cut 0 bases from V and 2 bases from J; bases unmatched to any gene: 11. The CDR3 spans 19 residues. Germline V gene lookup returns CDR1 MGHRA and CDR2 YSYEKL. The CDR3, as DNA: TGCGCCAGCAGCCAAGATCTTCCTCCCACTAGCGGGGACACAGATACGCAGTATTTT. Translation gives CASSQDLPPTSGDTDTQYF.

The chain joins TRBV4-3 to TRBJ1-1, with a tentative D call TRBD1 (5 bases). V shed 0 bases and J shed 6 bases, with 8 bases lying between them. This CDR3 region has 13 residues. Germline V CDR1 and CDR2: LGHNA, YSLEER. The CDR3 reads CASSQDRGAEAFF. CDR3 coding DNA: TGCGCCAGCAGCCAAGACCGGGGCGCTGAAGCTTTCTTT.

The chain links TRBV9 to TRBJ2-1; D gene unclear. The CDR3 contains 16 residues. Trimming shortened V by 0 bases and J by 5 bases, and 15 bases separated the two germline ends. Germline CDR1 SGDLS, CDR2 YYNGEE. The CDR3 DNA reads TGTGCCAGCAGCGTAGGGTCTCAGGTTTCGAACAATGAGCAGTTCTTC. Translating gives CASSVGSQVSNNEQFF.

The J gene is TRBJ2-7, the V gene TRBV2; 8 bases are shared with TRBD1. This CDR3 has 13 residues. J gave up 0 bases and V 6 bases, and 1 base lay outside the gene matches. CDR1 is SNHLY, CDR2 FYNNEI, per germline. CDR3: CASSRGLSYEQYF. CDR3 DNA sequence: TGTGCCAGCAGCAGGGGGCTCTCCTACGAGCAGTACTTC. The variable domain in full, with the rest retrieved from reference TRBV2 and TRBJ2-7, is EPEVTQTPSHQVTQMGQEVILRCVPISNHLYFYWYRQILGQKVEFLVSFYNNEISEKSEIFDDQFSVERPDGSNFTLKIRSTKLEDSAMYFCASSRGLSYEQYFGPGTRLTVT.

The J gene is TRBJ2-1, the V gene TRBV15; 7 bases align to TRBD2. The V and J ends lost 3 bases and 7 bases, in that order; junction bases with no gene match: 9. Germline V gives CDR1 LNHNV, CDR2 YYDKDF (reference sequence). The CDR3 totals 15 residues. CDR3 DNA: TGTGCCACCAGCAGGAGGCTAGCGGAAGGGAATGAGCAGTTCTTC. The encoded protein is CATSRRLAEGNEQFF.

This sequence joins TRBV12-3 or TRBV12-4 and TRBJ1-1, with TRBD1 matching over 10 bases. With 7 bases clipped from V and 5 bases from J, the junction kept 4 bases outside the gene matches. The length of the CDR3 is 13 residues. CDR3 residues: CASKGDRGTEAFF. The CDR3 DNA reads TGTGCCAGCAAAGGGGACAGGGGTACTGAAGCTTTCTTT.

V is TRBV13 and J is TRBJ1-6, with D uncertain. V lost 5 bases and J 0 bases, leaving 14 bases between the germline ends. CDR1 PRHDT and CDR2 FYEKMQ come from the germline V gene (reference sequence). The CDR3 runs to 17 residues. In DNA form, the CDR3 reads TGTGCCAGCAGCCCCTCATGGGGAAGCTCCTATAATTCACCCCTCCACTTT. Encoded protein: CASSPSWGSSYNSPLHF.

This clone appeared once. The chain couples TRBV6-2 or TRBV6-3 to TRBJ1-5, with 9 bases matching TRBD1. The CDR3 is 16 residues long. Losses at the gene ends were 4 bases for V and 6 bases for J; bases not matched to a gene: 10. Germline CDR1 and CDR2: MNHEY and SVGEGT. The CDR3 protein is CASSLTGTGTGQPQHF. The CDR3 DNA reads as TGTGCCAGCAGTTTAACCGGGACAGGGACGGGTCAGCCCCAGCATTTT.